Below are 29 T cell receptor beta chains sequenced from a single sample in a study of memory CD4+ T cells and cytomegalovirus serostatus. Sequenced by immunoSEQ multiplex PCR; TCRdb stores in-frame clones only, minus some. The sample includes about 41,000 clones, 70% to 80% of them seen just once. Single viable CD3+CD4+CD8-CD45RO+ cells were sorted as the memory CD4+ T cells. The sequenced sample consisted of memory CD4+ T cells from blood. The receptors were gathered from an adult in good health and CMV-seronegative.

V usage is TRBV29-1 and J usage is TRBJ2-7; D is perhaps TRBD1 (5 bases). Germline values: CDR1 SQVTM, CDR2 ANQGSEA. The CDR3 sequence is 13 residues long. V was shortened by 1 base and J by 5 bases, with 12 bases between the two germline ends. The DNA for the CDR3 is TGCAGCGTTGAAGGGGCTCGACAGCACGAGCAGTACTTC. Amino acid sequence: CSVEGARQHEQYF.

The chain combines TRBV28 with TRBJ2-5; a possible D gene is TRBD1 (7 bases). This CDR3 region has 15 residues. V lost 5 bases, J lost 5 bases, and 18 bases lay in between. Germline assignment: CDR1 MDHEN and CDR2 SYDVKM. Written as DNA, the CDR3 is TGTGCCAGCAGTACGGAGGGGGCGGGTTGGGAGACCCAGTACTTC. It specifies CASSTEGAGWETQYF.

V and J are TRBV19 and TRBJ1-4; D is unresolved. The germline V gene has CDR1 LNHDA and CDR2 SQIVND (reference sequence). The V end lost 1 base, the J end lost 0 bases, and 6 bases lay between the germline ends. The CDR3 is 15 residues long. The CDR3 DNA sequence: TGTGCCAGTAGTATAGGGGGTACAACTAATGAAAAACTGTTTTTT. Its translation is CASSIGGTTNEKLFF.

The gene calls are TRBV11-2 and TRBJ1-1; no firm D call. CDR1 is SGHAT and CDR2 is FQNNGV in the germline V gene. There are 13 residues in the CDR3. Trimming cost V 2 bases and J 5 bases, with 9 bases left between them. The CDR3 region has the DNA TGTGCCAGCAGCTTATTCGGATGGACTGAAGCTTTCTTT. This codes for CASSLFGWTEAFF.

The CDR3 nucleotides are TGCGCCAGCAGCTTGGCCGGGGGCGGGGTCGACGAGCAGTACTTC. It translates to CASSLAGGGVDEQYF. The J gene is TRBJ2-7, the V gene TRBV5-1; either TRBD1 or TRBD2 may fit D (6 bases each). V lost 0 bases to trimming and J lost 5 bases, with 15 bases between them. Germline V lookup: CDR1 SGHRS, CDR2 YFSETQ. This CDR3 spans 15 amino acids.

The chain links TRBV25-1 to TRBJ1-4; 10 positions match TRBD1. Germline-derived CDR1 and CDR2 are MGHDK and SYGVNS. The CDR3 loop spans 16 amino acids. The ends lost 6 bases at V and 5 bases at J; junction bases unmatched: 9. The CDR3 is CASRHSTGQGNEKLFF. The CDR3 bases are TGTGCCAGCAGGCATTCAACGGGACAGGGGAATGAAAAACTGTTTTTT.

The J gene is TRBJ1-1, the V gene TRBV13; D is unclear. CDR3 length: 17 residues. With 5 bases removed from V and 1 base from J, the gap between germline ends came to 20 bases. CDR1 PRHDT and CDR2 FYEKMQ come from the germline V gene (reference sequence). For the CDR3, the DNA is TGTGCCAGCAGCATTCACCCTGCAAATCCTGGGAACACTGAAGCTTTCTTT. Residues: CASSIHPANPGNTEAFF.

The V gene is TRBV2, the J gene TRBJ2-7, with unresolved D. The V and J ends lost 4 bases and 3 bases respectively, with 10 bases between them. The germline V gene encodes CDR1 SNHLY and CDR2 FYNNEI. The CDR3 is made up of 13 amino acids. The CDR3 nucleotides read TGTGCCAGCAGTGCAAGACTCCTCTACGAGCAGTACTTC. It yields the protein CASSARLLYEQYF. Using reference TRBV2 and TRBJ2-7 for the parts outside the CDR3, the full variable domain is EPEVTQTPSHQVTQMGQEVILRCVPISNHLYFYWYRQILGQKVEFLVSFYNNEISEKSEIFDDQFSVERPDGSNFTLKIRSTKLEDSAMYFCASSARLLYEQYFGPGTRLTVT.

This sequence joins TRBV9 and TRBJ2-3; D gene unclear. Per the germline V gene, CDR1 is SGDLS and CDR2 is YYNGEE. V shed 3 bases and J shed 4 bases, with 12 bases lying between them. This CDR3 is 14 amino acids long. The CDR3 reads CASSALFQADTQYF. CDR3 nucleotide sequence: TGTGCCAGCAGCGCTCTGTTTCAGGCAGATACGCAGTATTTT.

The CDR3, as DNA: TGTGCCAGCAGCGCCGGGACTAGCGGGAGAACGCAGTATTTT. Encoded protein: CASSAGTSGRTQYF. V is TRBV2 and J is TRBJ2-3; 14 bases are shared with TRBD2. Germline V lookup: CDR1 SNHLY, CDR2 FYNNEI. With V trimmed by 6 bases and J by 9 bases, 5 bases remained unmatched. This CDR3 spans 14 amino acids.

This rearrangement joins TRBV2 to TRBJ2-7; 7 bases are a match to TRBD1. The CDR3 is 12 amino acids. Per the germline V gene, CDR1 is SNHLY and CDR2 is FYNNEI. Here the CDR3 reads CAAGQGAYEQYF. CDR3 bases: TGTGCGGCTGGGCAGGGGGCCTACGAGCAGTACTTC. Based on the CDR3 plus reference TRBV2 and TRBJ2-7, the full variable domain is EPEVTQTPSHQVTQMGQEVILRCVPISNHLYFYWYRQILGQKVEFLVSFYNNEISEKSEIFDDQFSVERPDGSNFTLKIRSTKLEDSAMYFCAAGQGAYEQYFGPGTRLTVT.

J is TRBJ2-7 and V is TRBV5-4; 11 bases fit TRBD1. The V gene end was trimmed by 4 bases and the J gene end by 5 bases; junction bases not matched to a gene: 8. CDR1 SGHNT and CDR2 YYREEE come from the germline V gene (reference sequence). The CDR3 consists of 15 residues. CDR3 residues: CASSGQGAFTNEQYF. The CDR3 nucleotides are TGTGCCAGCAGCGGACAGGGGGCATTCACGAACGAGCAGTACTTC. Filled out from reference TRBV5-4 and TRBJ2-7, the complete variable domain reads ETGVTQSPTHLIKTRGQQVTLRCSSQSGHNTVSWYQQALGQGPQFIFQYYREEENGRGNFPPRFSGLQFPNYSSELNVNALELDDSALYLCASSGQGAFTNEQYFGPGTRLTVT.

This clone was observed a single time. The chain employs TRBV7-8 and TRBJ2-1; D gene uncertain. The germline V gene encodes CDR1 SGHVS and CDR2 FQNEAQ. This CDR3 comprises 15 residues. V lost 4 bases to trimming and J lost 0 bases, with 10 bases between them. The CDR3 DNA reads as TGTGCCAGCAGCTCAAGACCTGGCTCCTACAATGAGCAGTTCTTC. Translating gives CASSSRPGSYNEQFF.

The chain employs TRBV5-4 and TRBJ2-7; 11 bases agree with TRBD2. The CDR3 runs to 15 residues. CDR1 is SGHNT, CDR2 YYREEE, per germline (reference sequence). J gave up 3 bases and V 3 bases, and 5 bases lay outside the gene matches. The CDR3 region is CASSSQGTSGYEQYF. The CDR3 coding sequence is TGTGCCAGCAGCTCCCAGGGGACTAGCGGCTACGAGCAGTACTTC.

The V and J genes are TRBV28 and TRBJ2-2; TRBD2 aligns across 10 bases. The CDR3 has 16 residues. The V segment lost 4 bases and the J segment 6 bases; nucleotides outside the gene matches: 8. The germline gives CDR1 MDHEN, CDR2 SYDVKM. In DNA form, the CDR3 reads TGTGCCAGCAGTTCACCAGGAGCGGGAGGGCCCGGGGAGCTGTTTTTT. It yields the protein CASSSPGAGGPGELFF.

The CDR3 DNA sequence: TGTGCCAGCAGCTTAGTCATGGGAGGCGGGGAGCTGTTTTTT. This codes for CASSLVMGGGELFF. V gene TRBV11-2 combines with J gene TRBJ2-2; D possibly corresponds to TRBD2 (6 bases). CDR3 length: 14 amino acids. The germline V gene has CDR1 SGHAT and CDR2 FQNNGV. Trimming shortened V by 1 base and J by 7 bases, and 10 bases separated the two germline ends.

The rearrangement links TRBV7-9 to TRBJ1-1, with 7 bases identical to TRBD1. The J segment lost 8 bases and the V segment lost 5 bases, leaving 17 bases of the junction unmatched. In germline, CDR1 is SEHNR, CDR2 FQNEAQ (reference sequence). The CDR3 sequence is 16 residues long. The CDR3 DNA reads TGTGCCAGCAGCCTTCTAGGAGGACAGGCCCCGAGCGAAGCTTTCTTT. Its protein product is CASSLLGGQAPSEAFF.

The J gene is TRBJ1-1, the V gene TRBV28, with 9 bases identical to TRBD1. Germline V gene lookup returns CDR1 MDHEN and CDR2 SYDVKM. The trim removed 5 bases at V and 3 bases at J, leaving 16 bases unmatched. The CDR3 spans 18 residues. Here the CDR3 DNA reads TGTGCCAGCAGTACAACCAACCCGGGACAGGGTTTGGACACTGAAGCTTTCTTT. It translates to CASSTTNPGQGLDTEAFF. Complete variable domain (other parts from reference TRBV28 and TRBJ1-1): DVKVTQSSRYLVKRTGEKVFLECVQDMDHENMFWYRQDPGLGLRLIYFSYDVKMKEKGDIPEGYSVSREKKERFSLILESASTNQTSMYLCASSTTNPGQGLDTEAFFGQGTRLTVV.

This chain joins TRBV9 and TRBJ1-1, with D perhaps TRBD1 (6 bases). This CDR3 region has 14 residues. The germline gives CDR1 SGDLS, CDR2 YYNGEE. Deletions cut 3 bases from V and 4 bases from J, with 13 bases between. CDR3 DNA: TGTGCCAGCAGCGCCGGACAGATACTCACTGAAGCTTTCTTT. It encodes CASSAGQILTEAFF.

The V gene is TRBV21-1, the J gene TRBJ2-5; the table's D gene call, TRBD1, was not cross checked with the DNA. TRBV21-1 is classified as a pseudogene. The CDR3 consists of 15 residues. The CDR3 DNA follows: TGTGCCAGCAGCAAATATGGCAGGGGAGAAGAGACCCAGTACTTC. Residues: CASSKYGRGEETQYF.

This rearrangement joins TRBV29-1 to TRBJ1-2, with D hard to call. The CDR3 runs to 12 residues. Looked up from germline, CDR1 is SQVTM and CDR2 is ANQGSEA. V was trimmed by 5 bases and J by 4 bases, leaving 11 bases between them. Here the CDR3 DNA reads TGCAGCGTTTCCGGCACGGGCTATGGCTACACCTTC. It yields the protein CSVSGTGYGYTF.

The chain uses TRBV27 and TRBJ2-7; TRBD1 matches 8 bases. This CDR3 region has 14 residues. CDR1 and CDR2 (germline): MNHEY, SMNVEV (reference sequence). V lost 6 bases and J lost 8; bases outside the gene matches: 12. The CDR3 here is CASRRGQGQDKQYF. In DNA, the CDR3 is TGTGCCAGCAGGAGAGGACAGGGCCAAGATAAGCAGTACTTC.

The chain recombines TRBV7-2 with TRBJ2-5; possibly TRBD1 for D (6 bases). V lost 3 bases and J 2 bases, leaving 10 bases between the germline ends. In germline, CDR1 is SGHTA, CDR2 FQGNSA. This CDR3 spans 14 amino acids. CDR3 sequence: CASSFRGGQETQYF. DNA for the CDR3: TGTGCCAGCAGCTTCAGGGGTGGACAAGAGACCCAGTACTTC.

The J gene is TRBJ2-7, the V gene TRBV28; perhaps TRBD1 as D (5 bases). Germline V gives CDR1 MDHEN, CDR2 SYDVKM. The germline V and J ends were trimmed by 3 bases and 2 bases, with 20 bases remaining between them. This CDR3 has 17 residues. CDR3 sequence: CASSLYNIVDRPYEQYF. The CDR3 region has the DNA TGTGCCAGCAGTTTGTATAACATAGTCGACAGACCCTACGAGCAGTACTTC.

The genes are TRBV4-2 and TRBJ2-1; TRBD2 matches 7 bases. Germline assignment: CDR1 LGHNA and CDR2 YNFKEQ. This CDR3 contains 17 residues. Trimming removed 4 bases from V and 10 bases from J; junction bases left unmatched: 19. CDR3 sequence (DNA): TGTGCCAGCAGCCCCCCAATGGCGGGAGAATTGCTGACCGAGCAGTTCTTC. This gives the protein CASSPPMAGELLTEQFF.

The chain employs TRBV27 and TRBJ2-2; D is undetermined. CDR1 and CDR2 (germline): MNHEY, SMNVEV (reference sequence). V shed 6 bases and J shed 4 bases, with 9 bases lying between them. There are 13 residues in the CDR3. CDR3 nucleotides: TGTGCCAGCAGCCACGGAGCCACCGGGGAGCTGTTTTTT. As protein: CASSHGATGELFF.

This clone was counted only a few times. The rearrangement uses TRBV7-2 and TRBJ2-2; either TRBD1 or TRBD2 may fit D (6 bases each). There are 16 residues in the CDR3. Germline V CDR1 and CDR2: SGHTA, FQGNSA. V was clipped by 5 bases and J by 5 bases, with 18 bases between them. The CDR3 reads CASSPRGIGGTGELFF. CDR3 sequence (DNA): TGTGCCAGCAGCCCCCGCGGGATAGGGGGAACCGGGGAGCTGTTTTTT. Supplemented by reference TRBV7-2 and TRBJ2-2, the full variable domain reads GAGVSQSPSNKVTEKGKDVELRCDPISGHTALYWYRQSLGQGLEFLIYFQGNSAPDKSGLPSDRFSAERTGGSVSTLTIQRTQQEDSAVYLCASSPRGIGGTGELFFGEGSRLTVL.

The chain is built from TRBV6-4 and TRBJ1-1; 9 bases are a match to TRBD1. V trimming: 5 bases; J trimming: 6 bases; junction bases outside the gene matches: 4. This CDR3 comprises 13 residues. Germline-derived CDR1 and CDR2 are MRHNA and SNTAGT. In nucleotides, the CDR3 is TGTGCCAGCAGTCTTACAGGGGGCGCTGAAGCTTTCTTT. Amino acid sequence: CASSLTGGAEAFF.

The V and J genes are TRBV4-2 and TRBJ1-4, with no clear D. Trimming took off 3 bases at V and 2 bases at J, with 10 bases between the two ends. Germline CDR1 is LGHNA and CDR2 is YNFKEQ. CDR3 length: 15 residues. DNA for the CDR3: TGTGCCAGCAGCCAGGAGACAAGGACTAATGAAAAACTGTTTTTT. Protein sequence: CASSQETRTNEKLFF.